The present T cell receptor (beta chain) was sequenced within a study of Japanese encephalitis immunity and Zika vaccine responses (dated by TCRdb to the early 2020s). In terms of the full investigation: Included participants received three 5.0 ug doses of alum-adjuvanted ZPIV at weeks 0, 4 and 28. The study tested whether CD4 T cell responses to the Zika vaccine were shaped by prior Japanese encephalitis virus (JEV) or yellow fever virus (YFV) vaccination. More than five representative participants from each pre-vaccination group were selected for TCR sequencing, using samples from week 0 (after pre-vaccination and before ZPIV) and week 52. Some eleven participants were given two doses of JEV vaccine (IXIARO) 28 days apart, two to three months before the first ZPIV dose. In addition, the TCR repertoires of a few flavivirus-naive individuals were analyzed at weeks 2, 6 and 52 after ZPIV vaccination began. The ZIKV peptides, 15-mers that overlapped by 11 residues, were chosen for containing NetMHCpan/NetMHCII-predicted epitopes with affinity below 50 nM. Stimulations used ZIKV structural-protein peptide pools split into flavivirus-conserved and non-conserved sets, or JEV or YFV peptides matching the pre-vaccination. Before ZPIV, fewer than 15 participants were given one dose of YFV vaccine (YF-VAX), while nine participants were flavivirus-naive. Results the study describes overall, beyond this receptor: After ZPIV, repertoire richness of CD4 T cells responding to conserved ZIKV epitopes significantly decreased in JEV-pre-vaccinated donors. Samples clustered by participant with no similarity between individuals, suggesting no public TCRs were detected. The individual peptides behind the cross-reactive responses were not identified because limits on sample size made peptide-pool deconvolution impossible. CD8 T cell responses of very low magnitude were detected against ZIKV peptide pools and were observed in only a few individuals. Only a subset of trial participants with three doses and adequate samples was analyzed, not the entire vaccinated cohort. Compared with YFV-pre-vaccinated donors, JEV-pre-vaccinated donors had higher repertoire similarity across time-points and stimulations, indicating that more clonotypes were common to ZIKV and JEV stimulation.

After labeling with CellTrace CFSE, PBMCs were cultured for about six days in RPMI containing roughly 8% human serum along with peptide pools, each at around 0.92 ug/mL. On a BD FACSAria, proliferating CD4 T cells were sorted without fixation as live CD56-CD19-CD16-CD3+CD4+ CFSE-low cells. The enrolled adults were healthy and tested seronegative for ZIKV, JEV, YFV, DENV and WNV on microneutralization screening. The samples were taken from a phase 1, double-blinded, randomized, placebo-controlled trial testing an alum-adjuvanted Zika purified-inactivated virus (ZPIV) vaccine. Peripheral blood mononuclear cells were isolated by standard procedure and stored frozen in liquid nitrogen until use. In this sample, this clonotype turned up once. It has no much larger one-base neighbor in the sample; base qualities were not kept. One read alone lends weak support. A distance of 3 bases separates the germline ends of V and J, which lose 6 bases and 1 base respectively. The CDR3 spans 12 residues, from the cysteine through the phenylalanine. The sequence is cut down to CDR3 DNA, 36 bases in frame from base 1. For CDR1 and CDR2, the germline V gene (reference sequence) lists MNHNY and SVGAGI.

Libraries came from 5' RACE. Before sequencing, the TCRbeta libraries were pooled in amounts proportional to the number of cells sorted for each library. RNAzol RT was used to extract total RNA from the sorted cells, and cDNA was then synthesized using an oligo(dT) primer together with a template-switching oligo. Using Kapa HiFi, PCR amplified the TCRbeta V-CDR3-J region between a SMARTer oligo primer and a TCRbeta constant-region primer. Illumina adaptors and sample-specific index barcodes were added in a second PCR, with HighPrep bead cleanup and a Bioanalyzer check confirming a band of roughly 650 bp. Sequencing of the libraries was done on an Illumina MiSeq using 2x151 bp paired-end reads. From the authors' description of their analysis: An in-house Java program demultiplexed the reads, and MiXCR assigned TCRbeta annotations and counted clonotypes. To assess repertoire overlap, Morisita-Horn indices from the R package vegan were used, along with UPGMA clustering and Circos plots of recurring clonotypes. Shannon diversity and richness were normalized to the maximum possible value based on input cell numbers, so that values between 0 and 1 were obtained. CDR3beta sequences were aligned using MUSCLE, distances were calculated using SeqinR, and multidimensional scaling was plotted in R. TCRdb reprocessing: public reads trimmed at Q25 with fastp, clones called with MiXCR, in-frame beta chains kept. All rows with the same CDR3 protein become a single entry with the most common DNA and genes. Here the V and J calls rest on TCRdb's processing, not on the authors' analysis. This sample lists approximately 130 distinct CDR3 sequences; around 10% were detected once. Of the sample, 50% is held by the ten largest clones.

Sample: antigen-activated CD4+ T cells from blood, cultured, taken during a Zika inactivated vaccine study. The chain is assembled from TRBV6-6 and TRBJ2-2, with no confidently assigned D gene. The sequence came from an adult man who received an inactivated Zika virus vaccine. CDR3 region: CASRGNTGELFF. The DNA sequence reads TGTGCCAGCAGGGGGAACACCGGGGAGCTGTTTTTT.